Described below is a single TCR beta chain sequence and its context. This clone was detected once. The specificity of this receptor is unknown. No base quality values were provided; no much bigger clone lies one nucleotide off. The CDR1 and CDR2 encoded by the germline V gene (reference sequence) are MNHEY and SMNVEV. V and J are trimmed by 4 bases and 2 bases, and the gene matches miss 6 bases of the junction. The CDR3 numbers 15 residues from cysteine through phenylalanine. Only the CDR3 DNA is retained, 45 bases long and in frame from the first base. Library prep was done by the immunoSEQ multiplex PCR assay. From the authors' description of their analysis: A statistical classification framework was built for diagnosing cytomegalovirus status from the catalog of TCR beta chain sequences. TCRdb holds this immuneACCESS table with in-frame rearrangements only. Some clones are missing; in checked studies, unresolved V genes explain under half, and the rest has no known cause. V and J calls and clone size are given by that table; D and trimming were obtained from the DNA. Present in this sample are more than 90,000 clones, roughly nine tenths of which were seen just once. Of the sample, less than 4.5% falls within the top ten clones.

These data originate in a study of cytomegalovirus exposure and HLA in healthy donors (dated by TCRdb to between 2016 and 2019). For the study in its entirety: The approximately 710 repertoires of the first cohort and the 110 or so validation repertoires were produced on the same platform, according to a later analysis. The study aimed to test whether signatures of past pathogen exposure could be identified by cataloging public T cell receptors. A separate validation cohort of about 110 different subjects was used in addition to the roughly 620-subject first cohort. The study combined high-throughput TCR immunosequencing, statistical association of individual TCRs with disease status, and machine learning to predict cytomegalovirus infection status. Summary of the overall study and its limitations: The study listed 150 to 200 TCR beta chains as associated with cytomegalovirus. In both the original and validation cohorts, the classifier was reported to diagnose cytomegalovirus status with high specificity and sensitivity. The validation cohort had no HLA typing available for a later analysis, so co-occurrence within that cohort was assessed over all 110 or so repertoires. A few of the identified cytomegalovirus-associated TCR beta chains were confirmed in vitro to be specific for cytomegalovirus antigens. The authors suggested that the approach could potentially be generalized to other disease states and immunological phenotypes. Subsequent analysis determined that TCRs grouped into clusters in the first cohort also showed a tendency toward co-occurrence across the roughly 110 validation repertoires, and 94% of cluster scores exceeded 0. Most TCR sequences were observed very rarely across donors, whereas some public TCRs were present in many individuals.

The donors were included in the validation cohort of 120 subjects, a group kept apart from the roughly 610-subject first cohort. Sequencing was carried out using PBMCs. The chain was built from TRBV27 and TRBJ2-7, with TRBD1 matching 9 junction bases. This sequence originates from a man aged 18-30 years in good health and CMV-seropositive. In nucleotides, the sequence is TGTGCCAGCAGTTACGGGACAGGGAGTACCTACGAGCAGTACTTC. Its translation reads: CASSYGTGSTYEQYF.